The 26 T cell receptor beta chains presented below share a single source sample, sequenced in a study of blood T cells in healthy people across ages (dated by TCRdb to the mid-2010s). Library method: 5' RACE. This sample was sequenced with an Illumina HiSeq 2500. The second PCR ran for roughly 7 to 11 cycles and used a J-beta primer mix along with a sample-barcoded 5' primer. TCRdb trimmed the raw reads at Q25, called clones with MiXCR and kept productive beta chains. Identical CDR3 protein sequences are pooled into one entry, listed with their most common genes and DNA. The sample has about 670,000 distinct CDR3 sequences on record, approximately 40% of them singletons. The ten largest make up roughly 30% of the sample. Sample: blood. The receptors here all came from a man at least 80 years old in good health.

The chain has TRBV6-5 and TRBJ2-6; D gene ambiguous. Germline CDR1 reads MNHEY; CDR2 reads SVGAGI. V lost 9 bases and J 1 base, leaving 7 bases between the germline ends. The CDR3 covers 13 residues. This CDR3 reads CASKISGANVLTF. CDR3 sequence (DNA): TGTGCCAGTAAAATTTCTGGGGCCAACGTCCTGACTTTC.

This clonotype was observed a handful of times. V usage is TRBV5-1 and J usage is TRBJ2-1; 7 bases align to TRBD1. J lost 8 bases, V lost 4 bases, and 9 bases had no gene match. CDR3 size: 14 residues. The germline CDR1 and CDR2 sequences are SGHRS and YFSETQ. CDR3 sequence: CASSHGTDRYEQFF. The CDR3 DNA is TGCGCCAGCAGCCACGGGACAGATAGGTATGAGCAGTTCTTC.

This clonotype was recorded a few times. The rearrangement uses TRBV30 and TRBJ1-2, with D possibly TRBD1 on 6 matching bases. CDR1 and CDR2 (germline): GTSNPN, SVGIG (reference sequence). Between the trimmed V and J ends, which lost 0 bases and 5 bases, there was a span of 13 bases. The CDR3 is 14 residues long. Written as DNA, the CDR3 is TGTGCCTGGAGTGTACCAGGGGCGGGGTATGGCTACACCTTC. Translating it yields CAWSVPGAGYGYTF.

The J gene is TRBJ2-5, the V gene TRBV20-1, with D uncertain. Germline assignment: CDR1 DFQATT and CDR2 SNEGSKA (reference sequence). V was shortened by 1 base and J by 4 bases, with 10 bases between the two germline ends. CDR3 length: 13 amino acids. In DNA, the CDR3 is TGCAGTGCTAGAGGTGGGGTGGGAGAGACCCAGTACTTC. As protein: CSARGGVGETQYF.

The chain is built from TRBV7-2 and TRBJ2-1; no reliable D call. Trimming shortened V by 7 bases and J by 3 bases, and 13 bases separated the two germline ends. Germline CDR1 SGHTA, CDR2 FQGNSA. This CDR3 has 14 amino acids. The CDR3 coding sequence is TGTGCCAGCACTCCTACACGAATCTACAATGAGCAGTTCTTC. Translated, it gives CASTPTRIYNEQFF.

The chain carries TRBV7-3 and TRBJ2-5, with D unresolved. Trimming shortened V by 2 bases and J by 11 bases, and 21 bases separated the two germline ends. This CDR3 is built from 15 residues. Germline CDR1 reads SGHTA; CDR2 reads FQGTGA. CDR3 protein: CASSLLSSRNNEQYF. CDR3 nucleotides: TGTGCCAGCAGCTTATTAAGTTCAAGGAACAATGAGCAGTACTTC.

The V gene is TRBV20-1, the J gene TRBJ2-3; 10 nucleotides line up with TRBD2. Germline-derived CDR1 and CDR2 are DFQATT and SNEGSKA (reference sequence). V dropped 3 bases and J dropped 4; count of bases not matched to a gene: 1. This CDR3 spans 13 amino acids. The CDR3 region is CSASLAGADTQYF. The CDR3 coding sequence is TGCAGTGCTAGCCTAGCGGGAGCAGATACGCAGTATTTT.

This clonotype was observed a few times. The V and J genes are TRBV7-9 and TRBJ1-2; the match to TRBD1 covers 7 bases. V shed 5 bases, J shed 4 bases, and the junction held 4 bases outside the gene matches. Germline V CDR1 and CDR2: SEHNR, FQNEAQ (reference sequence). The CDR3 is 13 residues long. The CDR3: CASSRTGPYGYTF. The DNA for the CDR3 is TGTGCCAGCAGCCGGACAGGACCCTATGGCTACACCTTC. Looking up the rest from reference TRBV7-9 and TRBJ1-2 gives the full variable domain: DTGVSQNPRHKITKRGQNVTFRCDPISEHNRLYWYRQTLGQGPEFLTYFQNEAQLEKSRLLSDRFSAERPKGSFSTLEIQRTEQGDSAMYLCASSRTGPYGYTFGSGTRLTVV.

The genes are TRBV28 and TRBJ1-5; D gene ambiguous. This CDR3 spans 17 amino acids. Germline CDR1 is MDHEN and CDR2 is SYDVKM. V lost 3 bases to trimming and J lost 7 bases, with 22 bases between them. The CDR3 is CASSFRVEIIVGQPQHF. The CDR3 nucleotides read TGTGCCAGCAGTTTCAGAGTTGAGATTATAGTCGGCCAGCCCCAGCATTTT.

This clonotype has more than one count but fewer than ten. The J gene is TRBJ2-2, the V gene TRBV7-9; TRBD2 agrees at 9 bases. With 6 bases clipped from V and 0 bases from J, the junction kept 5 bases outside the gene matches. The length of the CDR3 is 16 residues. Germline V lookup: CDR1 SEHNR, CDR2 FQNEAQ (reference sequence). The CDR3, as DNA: TGTGCCAGCAGTTACCCTAGCGGGGCGAACACCGGGGAGCTGTTTTTT. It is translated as CASSYPSGANTGELFF.

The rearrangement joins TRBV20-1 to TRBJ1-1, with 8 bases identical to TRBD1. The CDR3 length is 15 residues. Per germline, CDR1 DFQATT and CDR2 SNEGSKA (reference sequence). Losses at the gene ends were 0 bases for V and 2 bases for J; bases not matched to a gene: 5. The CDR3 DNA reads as TGCAGTGCTAGAGACGGGACAGGCGGTAACACTGAAGCTTTCTTT. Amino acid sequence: CSARDGTGGNTEAFF.

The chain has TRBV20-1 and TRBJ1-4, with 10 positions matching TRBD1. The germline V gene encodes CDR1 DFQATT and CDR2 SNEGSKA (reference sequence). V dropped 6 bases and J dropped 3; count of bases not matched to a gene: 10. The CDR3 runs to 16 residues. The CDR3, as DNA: TGCAGTGCCATGGACAGGGGGTTAAGGCCTAATGAAAAACTGTTTTTT. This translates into CSAMDRGLRPNEKLFF.

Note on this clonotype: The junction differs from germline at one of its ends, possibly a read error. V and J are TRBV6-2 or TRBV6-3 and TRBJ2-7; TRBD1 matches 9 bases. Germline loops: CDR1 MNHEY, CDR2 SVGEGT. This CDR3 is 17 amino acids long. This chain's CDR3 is CAGSTRTYRDRVYEQYF. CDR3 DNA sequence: TGTGCCGGCAGTACCCGAACTTACCGGGACAGGGTCTACGAGCAGTACTTC.

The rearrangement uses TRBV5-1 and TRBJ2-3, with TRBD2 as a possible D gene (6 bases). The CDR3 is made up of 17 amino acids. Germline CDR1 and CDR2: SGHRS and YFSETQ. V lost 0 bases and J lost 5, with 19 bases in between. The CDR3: CASSLDPLARGRDTQYF. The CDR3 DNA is TGCGCCAGCAGCTTGGACCCCCTAGCGAGAGGCAGAGATACGCAGTATTTT.

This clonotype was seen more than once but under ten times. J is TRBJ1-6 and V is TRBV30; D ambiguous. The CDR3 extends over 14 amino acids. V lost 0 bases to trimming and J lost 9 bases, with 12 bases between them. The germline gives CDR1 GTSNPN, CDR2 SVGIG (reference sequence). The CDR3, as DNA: TGTGCCTGGAGTGTAGACGGACGAAGTTCACCCCTCCACTTT. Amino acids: CAWSVDGRSSPLHF.

The CDR3 DNA is TGTGCCATCAGTCTCTCCGGGACTAGCTTGTACAATGAGCAGTTCTTC. Translated: CAISLSGTSLYNEQFF. The chain links TRBV10-3 to TRBJ2-1; 9 positions match TRBD2. From germline, CDR1 is ENHRY and CDR2 SYGVKD. The CDR3 consists of 16 residues. The junction had 9 bases not matched to a gene; V was cut back by 5 bases and J by 4 bases.

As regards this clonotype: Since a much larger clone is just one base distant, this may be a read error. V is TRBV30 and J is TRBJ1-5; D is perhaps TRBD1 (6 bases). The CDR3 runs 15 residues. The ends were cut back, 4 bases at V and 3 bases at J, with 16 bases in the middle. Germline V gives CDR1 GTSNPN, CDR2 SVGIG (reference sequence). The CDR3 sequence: CAWTMVQGLNQPQHF. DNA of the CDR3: TGTGCCTGGACGATGGTACAGGGACTCAATCAGCCCCAGCATTTT.

The CDR3 is CASNGTPNEKLFF. The CDR3 nucleotides are TGTGCCAGCAACGGGACACCCAATGAAAAACTGTTTTTT. The chain couples TRBV6-2 or TRBV6-3 to TRBJ1-4, with a tentative D call TRBD1 (6 bases). With 7 bases removed from V and 5 bases from J, the gap between germline ends came to 11 bases. The CDR3 spans 13 residues. In germline, CDR1 is MNHEY, CDR2 SVGEGT.

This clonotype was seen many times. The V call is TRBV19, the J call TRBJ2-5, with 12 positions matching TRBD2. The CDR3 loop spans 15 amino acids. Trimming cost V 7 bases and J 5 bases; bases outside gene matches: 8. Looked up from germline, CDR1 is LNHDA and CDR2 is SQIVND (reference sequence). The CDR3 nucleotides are TGTGCCAGTATGCGGACTAGCGGGATGCTGGAGACCCAGTACTTC. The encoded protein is CASMRTSGMLETQYF.

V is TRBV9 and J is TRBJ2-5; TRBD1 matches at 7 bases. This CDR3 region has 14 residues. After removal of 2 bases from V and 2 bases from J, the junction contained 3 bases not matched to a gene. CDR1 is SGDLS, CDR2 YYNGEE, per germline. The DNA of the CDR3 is TGTGCCAGCAGCGTCGACAGGGTTCAAGAGACCCAGTACTTC. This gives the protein CASSVDRVQETQYF.

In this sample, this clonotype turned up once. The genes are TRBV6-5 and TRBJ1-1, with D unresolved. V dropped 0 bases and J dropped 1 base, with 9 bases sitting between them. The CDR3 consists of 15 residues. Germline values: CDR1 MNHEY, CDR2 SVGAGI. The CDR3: CASSYSVSGNTEAFF. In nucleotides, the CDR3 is TGTGCCAGCAGTTACTCTGTTTCAGGGAACACTGAAGCTTTCTTT.

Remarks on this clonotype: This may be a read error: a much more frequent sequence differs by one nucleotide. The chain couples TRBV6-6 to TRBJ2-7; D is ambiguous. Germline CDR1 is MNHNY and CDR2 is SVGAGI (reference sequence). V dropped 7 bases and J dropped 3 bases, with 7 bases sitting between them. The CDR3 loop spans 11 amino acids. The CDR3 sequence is CASISNYEQYF. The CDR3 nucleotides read TGTGCCAGCATTTCAAACTACGAGCAGTACTTC.

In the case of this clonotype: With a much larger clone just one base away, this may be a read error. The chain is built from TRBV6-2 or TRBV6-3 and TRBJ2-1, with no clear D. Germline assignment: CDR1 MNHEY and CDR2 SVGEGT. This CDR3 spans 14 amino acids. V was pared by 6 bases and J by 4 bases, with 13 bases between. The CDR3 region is CASRSRARYNEQFF. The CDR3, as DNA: TGTGCCAGCAGATCGCGAGCGAGGTACAATGAGCAGTTCTTC.

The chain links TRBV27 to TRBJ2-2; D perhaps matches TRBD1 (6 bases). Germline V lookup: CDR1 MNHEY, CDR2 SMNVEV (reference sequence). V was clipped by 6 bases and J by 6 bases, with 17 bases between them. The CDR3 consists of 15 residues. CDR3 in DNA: TGTGCCAGCAGCGGGGCAGGGGATTTGTCCGGGGAGCTGTTTTTT. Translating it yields CASSGAGDLSGELFF.

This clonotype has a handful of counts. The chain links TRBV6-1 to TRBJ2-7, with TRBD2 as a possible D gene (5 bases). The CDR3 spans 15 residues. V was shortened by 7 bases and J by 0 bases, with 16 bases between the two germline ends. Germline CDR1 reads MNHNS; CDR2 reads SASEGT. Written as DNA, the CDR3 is TGTGCCAGCAACCTTGAAGCGGTGAGCTCCTACGAGCAGTACTTC. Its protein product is CASNLEAVSSYEQYF.

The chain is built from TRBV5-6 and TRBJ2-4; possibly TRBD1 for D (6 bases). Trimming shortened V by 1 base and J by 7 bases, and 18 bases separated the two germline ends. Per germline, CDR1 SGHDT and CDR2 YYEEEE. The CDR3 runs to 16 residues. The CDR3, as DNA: TGTGCCAGCAGCTTGAGATTACAGGGTTTGGGGAACATTCAGTACTTC. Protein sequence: CASSLRLQGLGNIQYF.